One sample yielded the 7 T cell receptor beta chains listed below, sequenced in a study of early stage breast cancer tumors. Sequenced by immunoSEQ multiplex PCR; TCRdb stores in-frame clones only, minus some. The sample gives about 11,000 clones, roughly 69% of which show up once; 22% is in the top ten. The sequenced sample consisted of breast tumor tissue. The receptors originated from a person between 35 and 49 years old with breast cancer.

DNA for the CDR3: TGTGCCAGCAGCTCCGTCGGGTCTTATCGCGGGCAGTACTTC. As protein: CASSSVGSYRGQYF. This chain connects TRBV11-2 to TRBJ2-7; D remains unclear. This CDR3 is 14 amino acids long. Per germline, CDR1 SGHAT and CDR2 FQNNGV. Trimming left V 4 bases short and J 9 bases short, with 19 bases between.

The chain has TRBV7-9 and TRBJ2-1; TRBD2 might be the D (5 bases). The V end was cut by 9 bases, the J end by 3 bases, with 15 bases between. The germline gives CDR1 SEHNR, CDR2 FQNEAQ (reference sequence). This CDR3 contains 14 residues. CDR3: CASCREGFYNEQFF. The CDR3 DNA follows: TGTGCCAGTTGCCGGGAAGGGTTCTACAATGAGCAGTTCTTC.

This clone is deemed medium-sized. The rearrangement joins TRBV18 to TRBJ1-4; no clear D. Trimming shortened V by 3 bases and J by 6 bases, and 17 bases separated the two germline ends. This CDR3 is built from 16 residues. Germline V gene sequence: CDR1 KGHSH, CDR2 LQKENI. CDR3 DNA sequence: TGTGCCAGCTCACCGCGGGCAGCAGGCTCTCATGAAAAACTGTTTTTT. This translates into CASSPRAAGSHEKLFF.

This clone was recorded only once. One end of the junction varies from germline; a read error may be responsible. The V gene is TRBV10-1, the J gene TRBJ2-5; no definite D call. This CDR3 is 12 amino acids long. Germline V gene sequence: CDR1 WNHNN, CDR2 SYGVQD (reference sequence). The CDR3 protein is CASSESLSSYDF. DNA of the CDR3: TGCGCCAGCAGTGAGTCATTAAGTTCCTACGACTTC.

Only one count was recorded for this clone. The chain combines TRBV7-9 with TRBJ1-5, with D tentatively TRBD1 (6 bases). Trimming took off 1 base at V and 6 bases at J, with 22 bases between the two ends. Germline loops: CDR1 SEHNR, CDR2 FQNEAQ (reference sequence). The CDR3 runs 18 residues. CDR3 DNA: TGTGCCAGCAGCTTAGGTGCTGCAGAGAAACAGGGTGGTCAGCCCCAGCATTTT. This sequence encodes CASSLGAAEKQGGQPQHF.

This chain uses TRBV13 with TRBJ2-1; 10 bases align to TRBD1. V lost 2 bases to trimming and J lost 7 bases; unmatched junction nucleotides: 5. The CDR3 covers 15 residues. CDR1 PRHDT and CDR2 FYEKMQ come from the germline V gene (reference sequence). CDR3 in amino acids: CASSLRTGGSNEQFF. The CDR3, as DNA: TGTGCCAGCAGCTTAAGGACAGGGGGTAGTAATGAGCAGTTCTTC.

The chain is built from TRBV30 and TRBJ2-4; D gene ambiguous. The V and J ends lost 1 base and 0 bases respectively, with 13 bases between them. The CDR3 length is 16 residues. CDR1 and CDR2 from the germline V gene are GTSNPN and SVGIG (reference sequence). The CDR3 is CAWSGPTLLAKNIQYF. CDR3 bases: TGTGCCTGGAGTGGGCCTACCCTCCTAGCCAAAAACATTCAGTACTTC.